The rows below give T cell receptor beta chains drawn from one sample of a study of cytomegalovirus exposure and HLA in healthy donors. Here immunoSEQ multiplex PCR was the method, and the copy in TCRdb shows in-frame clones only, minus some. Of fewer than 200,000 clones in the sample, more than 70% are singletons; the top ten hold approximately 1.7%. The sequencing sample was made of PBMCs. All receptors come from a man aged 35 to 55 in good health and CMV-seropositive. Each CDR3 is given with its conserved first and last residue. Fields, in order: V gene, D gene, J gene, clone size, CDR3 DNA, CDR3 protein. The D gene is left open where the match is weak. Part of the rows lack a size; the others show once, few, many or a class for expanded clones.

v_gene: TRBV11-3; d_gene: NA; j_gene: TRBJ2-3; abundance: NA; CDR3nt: TGTGCCAGCAGCCTCGGGGGCACAGATACGCAGTATTTT; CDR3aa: CASSLGGTDTQYF
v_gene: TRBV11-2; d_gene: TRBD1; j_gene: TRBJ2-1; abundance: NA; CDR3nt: TGTGCCAGCAGCTTCGACAGGGACTACAATGAGCAGTTCTTC; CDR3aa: CASSFDRDYNEQFF
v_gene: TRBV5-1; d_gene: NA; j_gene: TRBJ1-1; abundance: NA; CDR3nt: TGCGCCAGCAGCTTGGGGGTAGGGGTCAACACTGAAGCTTTCTTT; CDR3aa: CASSLGVGVNTEAFF
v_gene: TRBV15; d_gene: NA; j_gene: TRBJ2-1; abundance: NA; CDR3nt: TGTGCCACCAGCAGAGGGAGCGCCGTTGAGCAGTTCTTC; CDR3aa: CATSRGSAVEQFF
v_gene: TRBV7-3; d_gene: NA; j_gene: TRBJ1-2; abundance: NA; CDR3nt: TGTGCCAGCAGCTTAACGGGGGGGAGTGGCTACACCTTC; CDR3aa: CASSLTGGSGYTF
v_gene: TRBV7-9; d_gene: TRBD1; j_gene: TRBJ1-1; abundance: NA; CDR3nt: TGTGCCAGCAGCGGGGGACAGGGTATACCTAGAGCTTTCTTT; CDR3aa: CASSGGQGIPRAFF
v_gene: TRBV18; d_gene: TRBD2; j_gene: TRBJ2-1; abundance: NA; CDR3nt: TGTGCCAGCTCACCACTCAGCGGGACCCCCTACAATGAGCAGTTCTTC; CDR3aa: CASSPLSGTPYNEQFF
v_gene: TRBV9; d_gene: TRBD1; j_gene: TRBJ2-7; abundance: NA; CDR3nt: TGTGCCAGCAGCGTGGGACAGGGGTCCCACGAGCAGTACTTC; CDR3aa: CASSVGQGSHEQYF
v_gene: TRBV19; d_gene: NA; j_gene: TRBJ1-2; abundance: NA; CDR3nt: TGTGCCAGTAGTATCTTTGGGGGGTCGGCTAACTATGGCTACACCTTC; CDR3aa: CASSIFGGSANYGYTF
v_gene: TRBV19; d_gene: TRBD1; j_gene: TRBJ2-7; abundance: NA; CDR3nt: TGTGCCAGTAGAGGGACAGTTAACTCCTACGAGCAGTACTTC; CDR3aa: CASRGTVNSYEQYF
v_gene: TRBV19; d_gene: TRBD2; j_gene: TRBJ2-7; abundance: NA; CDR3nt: TGTGCCAGTAGTCCAGGGACTAGCGGGCTCTACGAGCAGTACTTC; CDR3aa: CASSPGTSGLYEQYF
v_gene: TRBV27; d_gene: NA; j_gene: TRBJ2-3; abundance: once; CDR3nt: TGTGCCAGCAGTTTCAAGGGGTCATATAGCACAGATACGCAGTATTTT; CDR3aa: CASSFKGSYSTDTQYF
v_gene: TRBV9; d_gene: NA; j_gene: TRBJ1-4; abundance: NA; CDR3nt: TGTGCCAGCGAGGGGGTAGGGGGAAAACTGTTTTTT; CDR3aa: CASEGVGGKLFF
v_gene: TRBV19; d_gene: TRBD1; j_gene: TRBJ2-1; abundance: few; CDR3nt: TGTGCCAGTAGTATGTTACCGGGACAGGTGGGTGGCAATGAGCAGTTCTTC; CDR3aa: CASSMLPGQVGGNEQFF
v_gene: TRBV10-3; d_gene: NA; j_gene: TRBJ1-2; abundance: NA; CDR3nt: TGTGCCATCAGTGATAACAGAGACTATGGCTACACCTTC; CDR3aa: CAISDNRDYGYTF
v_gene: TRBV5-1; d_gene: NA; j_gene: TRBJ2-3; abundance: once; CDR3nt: TGCGCCAGCAGCGACCCCGCGGCAGGGGACACAGATACGCAGTATTTT; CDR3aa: CASSDPAAGDTDTQYF
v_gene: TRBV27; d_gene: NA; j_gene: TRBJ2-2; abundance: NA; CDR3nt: TGTGCCAGCAGTTGGGCAGGGGAGGGCACCGGGGAGCTGCTTTTT; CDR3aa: CASSWAGEGTGELLF
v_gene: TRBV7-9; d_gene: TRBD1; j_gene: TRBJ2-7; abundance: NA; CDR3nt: TGTGCCAGCAGCTTCACGTCGACAGGGTCCGAGCAGTACTTC; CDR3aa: CASSFTSTGSEQYF
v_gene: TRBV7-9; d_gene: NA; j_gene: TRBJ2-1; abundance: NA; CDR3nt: TGTGCCAGCAGCTTAAGGTGGGAGACCCACGGTGAGCAGTTCTTC; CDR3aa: CASSLRWETHGEQFF
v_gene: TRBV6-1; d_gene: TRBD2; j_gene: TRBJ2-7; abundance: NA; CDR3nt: TGTGCCAGCAGCCAAGGACTAGGTTCCTACGAGCAGTACTTC; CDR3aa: CASSQGLGSYEQYF
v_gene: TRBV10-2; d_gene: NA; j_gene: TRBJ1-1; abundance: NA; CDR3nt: TGCGCCAGCAGTGAAGAGGGAGCCACGAGGTCCACTGAAGCTTTCTTT; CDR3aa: CASSEEGATRSTEAFF
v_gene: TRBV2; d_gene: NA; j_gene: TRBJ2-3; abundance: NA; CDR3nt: TGTGCCAGCAGGGATCAGGGCGGCTATACGCAGTATTTT; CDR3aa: CASRDQGGYTQYF
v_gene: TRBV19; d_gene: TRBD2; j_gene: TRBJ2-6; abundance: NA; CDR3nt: TGTGCCAGTAGCCCGGGACTAGCGGGAGGGCCGAGCGGGGCCAACGTCCTGACTTTC; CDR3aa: CASSPGLAGGPSGANVLTF
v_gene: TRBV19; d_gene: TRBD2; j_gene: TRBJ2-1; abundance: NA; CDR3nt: TGTGCCAGTAGTATAAACCCGCCGGGACTACCATCCAATGAGCAGTTCTTC; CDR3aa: CASSINPPGLPSNEQFF
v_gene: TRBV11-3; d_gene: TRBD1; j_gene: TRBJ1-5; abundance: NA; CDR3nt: TGTGCCAGCAGCTCCCCGGACAGGGGCTATCATAGCAATCAGCCCCAGCATTTT; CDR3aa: CASSSPDRGYHSNQPQHF
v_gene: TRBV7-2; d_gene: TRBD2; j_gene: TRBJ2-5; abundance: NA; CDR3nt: TGTGCCAGCAGCCTGCGGGGGGCGCGGAGAGAGACCCAGTACTTC; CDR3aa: CASSLRGARRETQYF
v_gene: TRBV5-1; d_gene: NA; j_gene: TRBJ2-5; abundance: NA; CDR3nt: TGCGCCAGCAGCCTCTCGAAGATTGGGGAGCAGTACTTC; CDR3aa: CASSLSKIGEQYF
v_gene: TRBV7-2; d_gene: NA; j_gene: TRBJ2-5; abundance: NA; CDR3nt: TGTGCCAGCAGCTGGAGAGGATTAGAGACCCAGTACTTC; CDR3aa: CASSWRGLETQYF
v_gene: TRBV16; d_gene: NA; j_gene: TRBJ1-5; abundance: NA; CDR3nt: TGTGCCAGCAGCCAATCGAGCTGGAGGGATCAGCCCCAGCATTTT; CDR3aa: CASSQSSWRDQPQHF
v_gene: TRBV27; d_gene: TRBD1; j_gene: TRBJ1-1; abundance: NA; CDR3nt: TGTGCCAGCAGTCACCCGACAGGGGTGAACACTGAAGCTTTCTTT; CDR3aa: CASSHPTGVNTEAFF
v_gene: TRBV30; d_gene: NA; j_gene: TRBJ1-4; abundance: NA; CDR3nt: TGTGCCTGGAGTCACGTGACAGTAGAAAATGAAAAACTGTTTTTT; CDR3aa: CAWSHVTVENEKLFF
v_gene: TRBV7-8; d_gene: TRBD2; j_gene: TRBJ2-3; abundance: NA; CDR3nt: TGTGCCAGCAGCACGACCCCAGCGGGAGGGGCCGATACGCAGTATTTT; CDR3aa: CASSTTPAGGADTQYF
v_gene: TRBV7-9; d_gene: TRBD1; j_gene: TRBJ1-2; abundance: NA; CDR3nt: TGTGCCAGCAGCCCACAGGGACAGGGGCTTAACTATGGCTACACCTTC; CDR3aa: CASSPQGQGLNYGYTF
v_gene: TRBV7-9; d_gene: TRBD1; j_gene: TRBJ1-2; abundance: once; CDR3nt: TGTGCCAGCAGCAAAACAGGGGCTAACTATGGCTACACCTTC; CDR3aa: CASSKTGANYGYTF
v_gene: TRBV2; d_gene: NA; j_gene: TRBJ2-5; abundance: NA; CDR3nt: TGTGCCAGCAGTGAATATCAAGAGACCCAGTACTTC; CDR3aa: CASSEYQETQYF
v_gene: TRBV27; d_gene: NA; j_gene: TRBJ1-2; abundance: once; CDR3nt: TGTGCCAGCAGTTTATCCTGGGGAGGCCTCTTAACTAACTATGGCTACACCTTC; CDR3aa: CASSLSWGGLLTNYGYTF
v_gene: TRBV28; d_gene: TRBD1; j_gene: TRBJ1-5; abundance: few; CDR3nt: TGTGCCAGCAGTCCCCCGGGACAGGGCAGCAATCAGCCCCAGCATTTT; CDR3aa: CASSPPGQGSNQPQHF
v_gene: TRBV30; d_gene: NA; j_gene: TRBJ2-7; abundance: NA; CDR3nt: TGTGCCTACCAGGGATTCCGGGAGCAGTACTTC; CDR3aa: CAYQGFREQYF
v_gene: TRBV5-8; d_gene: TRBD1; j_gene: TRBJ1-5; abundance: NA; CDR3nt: TGTGCCAGCAGGATACGGGACAGGGGGCGCAATCAGCCCCAGCATTTT; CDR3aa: CASRIRDRGRNQPQHF
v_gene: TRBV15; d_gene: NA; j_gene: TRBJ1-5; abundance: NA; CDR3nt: TGTGCCACCAGCAGAGATTTGGCCCAGGAAAATCAGCCCCAGCATTTT; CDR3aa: CATSRDLAQENQPQHF
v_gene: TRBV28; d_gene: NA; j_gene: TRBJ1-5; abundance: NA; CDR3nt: TGTGCCAGCACCCTCCTAGGGGGATCCAATCAGCCCCAGCATTTT; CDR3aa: CASTLLGGSNQPQHF
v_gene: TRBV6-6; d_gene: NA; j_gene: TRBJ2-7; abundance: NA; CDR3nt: TGTGCCAGCAGTTACCCGGGTAGAACCTACGAGCAGTACTTC; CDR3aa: CASSYPGRTYEQYF
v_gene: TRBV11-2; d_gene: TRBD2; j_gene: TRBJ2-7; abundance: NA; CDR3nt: TGTGCCAGCAGCTTACAATTCGGGACTAGCTCCTACGAGCAGTACTTC; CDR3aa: CASSLQFGTSSYEQYF
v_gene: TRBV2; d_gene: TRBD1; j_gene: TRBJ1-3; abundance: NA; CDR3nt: TGTGCCAGCAGTGAAGCGCCTGGACAGGGTTCGGCTTTAGCTGGAAACACCATATATTTT; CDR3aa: CASSEAPGQGSALAGNTIYF
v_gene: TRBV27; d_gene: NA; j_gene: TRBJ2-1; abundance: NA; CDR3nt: TGTGCCAGCAGTTTATATGGCAGGGAGCAGTTCTTC; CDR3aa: CASSLYGREQFF
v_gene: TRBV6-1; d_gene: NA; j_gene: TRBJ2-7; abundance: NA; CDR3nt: TGTGCCAGCAGCGTTAGCGGTTACCTCTACGAGCAGTACTTC; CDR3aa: CASSVSGYLYEQYF
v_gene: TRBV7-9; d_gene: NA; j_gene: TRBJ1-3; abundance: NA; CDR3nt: TGTGCCGACGACATAGGAAACACCATATATTTT; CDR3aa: CADDIGNTIYF
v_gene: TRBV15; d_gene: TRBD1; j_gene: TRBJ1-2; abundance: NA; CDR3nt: TGTGCCACCAGGAGACAGGGATACTATGGCTACACCTTC; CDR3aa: CATRRQGYYGYTF
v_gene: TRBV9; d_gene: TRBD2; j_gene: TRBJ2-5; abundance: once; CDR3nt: TGTGCCAGCAGCGTAGGGTTGTCTAGCGGCCAAGAGACCCAGTACTTC; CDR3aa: CASSVGLSSGQETQYF
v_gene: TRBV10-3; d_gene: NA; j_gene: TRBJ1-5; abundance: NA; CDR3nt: TGTGCCATCAGTGAGGGCAACAATCAGCCCCAGCATTTT; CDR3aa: CAISEGNNQPQHF
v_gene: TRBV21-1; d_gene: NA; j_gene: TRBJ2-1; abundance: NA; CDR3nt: TGTGCCAGCACCGTGGGGACTAGCGGGAGACCTCTTTTTTACAATGAGCAGTTCTTC; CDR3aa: CASTVGTSGRPLFYNEQFF